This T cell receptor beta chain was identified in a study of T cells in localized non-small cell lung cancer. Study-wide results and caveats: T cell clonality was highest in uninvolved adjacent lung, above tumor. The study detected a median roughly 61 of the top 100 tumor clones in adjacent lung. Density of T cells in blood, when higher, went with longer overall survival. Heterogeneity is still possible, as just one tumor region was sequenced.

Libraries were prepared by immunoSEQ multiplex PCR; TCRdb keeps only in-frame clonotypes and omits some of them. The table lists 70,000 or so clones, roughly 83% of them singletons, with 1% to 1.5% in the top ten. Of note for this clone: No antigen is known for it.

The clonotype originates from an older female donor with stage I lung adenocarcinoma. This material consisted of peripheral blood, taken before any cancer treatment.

CDR3 residues: CASSHPTSGNYNEQFF. In nucleotides, the CDR3 is TGCGCCAGCAGCCACCCGACTAGCGGGAATTACAATGAGCAGTTCTTC. The rearrangement joins TRBV4-1 to TRBJ2-1, with TRBD2 matching over 11 bases. The germline CDR1 and CDR2 sequences are MGHRA and YSYEKL. CDR3 size: 16 residues. The J segment lost 4 bases and the V segment lost 3 bases, leaving 5 bases of the junction unmatched.